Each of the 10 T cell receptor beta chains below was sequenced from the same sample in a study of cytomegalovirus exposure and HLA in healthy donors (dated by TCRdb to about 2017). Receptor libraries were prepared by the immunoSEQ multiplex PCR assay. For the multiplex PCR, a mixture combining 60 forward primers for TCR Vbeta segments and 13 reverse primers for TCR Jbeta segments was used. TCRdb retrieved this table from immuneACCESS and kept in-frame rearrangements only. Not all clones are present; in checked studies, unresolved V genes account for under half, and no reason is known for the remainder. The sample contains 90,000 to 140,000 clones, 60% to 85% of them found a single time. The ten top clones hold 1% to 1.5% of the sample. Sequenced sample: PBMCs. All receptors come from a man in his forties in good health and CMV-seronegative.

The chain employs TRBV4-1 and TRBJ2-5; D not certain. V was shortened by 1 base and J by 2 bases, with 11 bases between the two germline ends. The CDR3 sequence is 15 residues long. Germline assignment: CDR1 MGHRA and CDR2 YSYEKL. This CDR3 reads CASSQVEAAQETQYF. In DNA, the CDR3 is TGCGCCAGCAGCCAAGTTGAGGCGGCGCAAGAGACCCAGTACTTC.

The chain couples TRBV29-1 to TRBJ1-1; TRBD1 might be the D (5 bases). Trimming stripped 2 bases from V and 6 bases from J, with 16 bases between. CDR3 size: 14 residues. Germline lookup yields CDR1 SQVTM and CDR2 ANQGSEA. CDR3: CSVELAGRRAEAFF. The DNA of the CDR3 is TGCAGCGTTGAACTTGCGGGGCGCCGGGCTGAAGCTTTCTTT.

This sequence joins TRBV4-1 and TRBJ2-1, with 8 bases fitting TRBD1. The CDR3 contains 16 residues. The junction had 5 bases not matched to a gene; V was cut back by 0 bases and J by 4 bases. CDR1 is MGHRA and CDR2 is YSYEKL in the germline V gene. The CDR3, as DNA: TGCGCCAGCAGCCAAGAATGGGACAGGCCGTACAATGAGCAGTTCTTC. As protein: CASSQEWDRPYNEQFF.

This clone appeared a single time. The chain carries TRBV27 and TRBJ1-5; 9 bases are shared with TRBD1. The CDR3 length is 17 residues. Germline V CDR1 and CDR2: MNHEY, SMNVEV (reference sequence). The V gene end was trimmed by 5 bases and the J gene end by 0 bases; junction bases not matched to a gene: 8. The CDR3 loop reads CASSGGTGKNSNQPQHF. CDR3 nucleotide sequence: TGTGCCAGCAGTGGAGGGACAGGGAAGAATAGCAATCAGCCCCAGCATTTT.

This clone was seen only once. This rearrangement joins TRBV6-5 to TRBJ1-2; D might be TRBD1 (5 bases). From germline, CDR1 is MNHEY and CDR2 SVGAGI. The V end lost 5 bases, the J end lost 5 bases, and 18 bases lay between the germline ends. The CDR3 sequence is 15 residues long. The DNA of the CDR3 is TGTGCCAGCAGTCGTCCCGGGACGGGGGGGTATGGCTACACCTTC. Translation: CASSRPGTGGYGYTF.

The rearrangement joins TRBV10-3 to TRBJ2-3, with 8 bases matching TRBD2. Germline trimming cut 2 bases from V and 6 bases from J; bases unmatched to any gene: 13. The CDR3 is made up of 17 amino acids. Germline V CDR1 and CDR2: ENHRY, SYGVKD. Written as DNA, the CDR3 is TGTGCCATCAGTGAGAAGAAGGGACTAGAAGTTTCGGATACGCAGTATTTT. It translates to CAISEKKGLEVSDTQYF.

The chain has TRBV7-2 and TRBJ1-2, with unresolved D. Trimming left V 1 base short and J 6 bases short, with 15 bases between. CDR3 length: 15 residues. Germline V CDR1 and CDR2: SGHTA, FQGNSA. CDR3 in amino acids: CASSLEGLNIDGYTF. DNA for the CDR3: TGTGCCAGCAGCTTAGAAGGACTGAATATTGATGGCTACACCTTC.

The CDR3 sequence is CASSARTGDEQFF. The DNA for the CDR3 is TGTGCCAGCAGTGCCAGGACAGGGGATGAGCAGTTCTTC. This sequence joins TRBV6-1 and TRBJ2-1, with 9 bases matching TRBD1. The germline CDR1 and CDR2 sequences are MNHNS and SASEGT. CDR3 length: 13 amino acids. V dropped 4 bases and J dropped 8; count of bases not matched to a gene: 3.

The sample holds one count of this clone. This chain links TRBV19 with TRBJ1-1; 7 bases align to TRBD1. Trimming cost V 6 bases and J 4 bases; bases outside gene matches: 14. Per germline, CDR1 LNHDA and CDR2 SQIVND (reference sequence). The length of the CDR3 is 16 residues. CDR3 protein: CASSSPRQGGSTEAFF. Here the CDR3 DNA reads TGTGCCAGTAGCTCCCCCAGACAGGGCGGAAGCACTGAAGCTTTCTTT.

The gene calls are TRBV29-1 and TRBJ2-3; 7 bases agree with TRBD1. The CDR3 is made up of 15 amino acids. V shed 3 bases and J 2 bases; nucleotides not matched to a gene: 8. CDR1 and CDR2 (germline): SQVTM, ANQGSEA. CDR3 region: CSVDTTGMNTDTQYF. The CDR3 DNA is TGCAGCGTTGACACGACAGGGATGAACACAGATACGCAGTATTTT.